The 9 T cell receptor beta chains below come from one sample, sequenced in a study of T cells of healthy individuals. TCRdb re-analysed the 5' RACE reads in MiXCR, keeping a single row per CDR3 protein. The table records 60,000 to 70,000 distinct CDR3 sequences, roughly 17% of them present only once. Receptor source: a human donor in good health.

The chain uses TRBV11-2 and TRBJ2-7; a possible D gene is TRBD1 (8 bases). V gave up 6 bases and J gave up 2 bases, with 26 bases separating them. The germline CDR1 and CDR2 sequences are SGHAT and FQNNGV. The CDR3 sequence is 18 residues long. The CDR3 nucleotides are TGTGCCAGCAGTGTTCAGACAGGGGCGCGGGGGCTAACCTACGAGCAGTACTTC. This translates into CASSVQTGARGLTYEQYF.

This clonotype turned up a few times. The CDR3 region is CASRGVGNTGELFF. The CDR3 bases are TGTGCCAGCAGAGGGGTAGGAAACACCGGGGAGCTGTTTTTT. This chain links TRBV7-2 with TRBJ2-2; maybe TRBD1 (5 bases). CDR3 length: 14 amino acids. Germline-derived CDR1 and CDR2 are SGHTA and FQGNSA. V lost 6 bases and J lost 2, with 10 bases in between.

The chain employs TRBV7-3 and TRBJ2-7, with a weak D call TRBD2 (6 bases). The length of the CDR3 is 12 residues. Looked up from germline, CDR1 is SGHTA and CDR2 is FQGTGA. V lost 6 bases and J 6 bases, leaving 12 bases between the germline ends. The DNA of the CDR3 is TGTGCCAGCAGTCGCCCCGGGGGCGAGCAGTACTTC. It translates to CASSRPGGEQYF.

This chain's CDR3 is CASSIPGTGGTYEQYF. CDR3 DNA sequence: TGTGCCAGCAGCATCCCCGGGACAGGGGGAACTTACGAGCAGTACTTC. The chain is built from TRBV7-8 and TRBJ2-7, with 11 bases fitting TRBD1. V shed 5 bases, J shed 4 bases, and the junction held 10 bases outside the gene matches. The CDR3 has 16 residues. Per germline, CDR1 SGHVS and CDR2 FQNEAQ.

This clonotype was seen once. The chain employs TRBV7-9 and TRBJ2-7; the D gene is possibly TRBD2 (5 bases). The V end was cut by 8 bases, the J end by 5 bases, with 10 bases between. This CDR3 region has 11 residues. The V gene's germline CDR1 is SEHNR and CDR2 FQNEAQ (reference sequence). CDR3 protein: CASAREHEQYF. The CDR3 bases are TGTGCCAGCGCGAGGGAACACGAGCAGTACTTC.

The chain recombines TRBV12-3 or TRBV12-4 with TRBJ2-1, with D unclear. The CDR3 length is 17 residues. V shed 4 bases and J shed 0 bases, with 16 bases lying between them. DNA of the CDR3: TGTGCCAGCAGTTCCAACAGAAAAAGGAGCTCCTACAATGAGCAGTTCTTC. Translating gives CASSSNRKRSSYNEQFF.

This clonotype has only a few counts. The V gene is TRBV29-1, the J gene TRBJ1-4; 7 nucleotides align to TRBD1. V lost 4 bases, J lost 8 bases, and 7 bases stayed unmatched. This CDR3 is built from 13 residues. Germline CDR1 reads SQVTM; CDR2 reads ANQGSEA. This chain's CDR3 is CSVGRQGPEKLFF. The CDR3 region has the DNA TGCAGCGTTGGGAGACAGGGCCCGGAAAAACTGTTTTTT.

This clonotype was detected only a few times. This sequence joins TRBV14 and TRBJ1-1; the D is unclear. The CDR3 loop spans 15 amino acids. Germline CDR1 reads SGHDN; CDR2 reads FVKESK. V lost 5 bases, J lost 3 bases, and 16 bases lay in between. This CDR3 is CASSAREGPYTEAFF. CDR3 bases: TGTGCCAGCAGCGCCCGAGAGGGCCCATACACTGAAGCTTTCTTT.

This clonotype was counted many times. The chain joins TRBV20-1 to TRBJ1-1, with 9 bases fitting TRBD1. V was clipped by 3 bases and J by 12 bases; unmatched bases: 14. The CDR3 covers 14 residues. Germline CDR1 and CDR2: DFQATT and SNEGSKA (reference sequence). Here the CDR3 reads CSASRQGQGSGTFF. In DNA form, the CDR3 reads TGCAGTGCTAGTAGACAGGGACAGGGTTCGGGGACTTTCTTT.